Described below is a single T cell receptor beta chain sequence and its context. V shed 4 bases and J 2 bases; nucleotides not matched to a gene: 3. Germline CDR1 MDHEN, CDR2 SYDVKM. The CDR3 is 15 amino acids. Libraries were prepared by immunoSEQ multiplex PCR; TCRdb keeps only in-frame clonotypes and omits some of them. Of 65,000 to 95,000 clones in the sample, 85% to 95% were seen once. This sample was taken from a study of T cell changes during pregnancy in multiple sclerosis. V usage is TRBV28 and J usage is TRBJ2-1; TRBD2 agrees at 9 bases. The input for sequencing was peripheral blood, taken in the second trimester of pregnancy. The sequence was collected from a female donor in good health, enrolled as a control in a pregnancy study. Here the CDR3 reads CASSSSGEAYNEQFF. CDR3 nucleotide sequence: TGTGCCAGCAGTTCTAGCGGGGAGGCCTACAATGAGCAGTTCTTC. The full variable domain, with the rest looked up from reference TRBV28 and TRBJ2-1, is DVKVTQSSRYLVKRTGEKVFLECVQDMDHENMFWYRQDPGLGLRLIYFSYDVKMKEKGDIPEGYSVSREKKERFSLILESASTNQTSMYLCASSSSGEAYNEQFFGPGTRLTVL.